The 18 T cell receptor beta chains below all came from one sample that was sequenced in a study of cytomegalovirus exposure and HLA in healthy donors. PCR involved 60 Vbeta and 13 Jbeta primers. TCRdb's copy holds only in-frame clones and misses some; the assay was immunoSEQ multiplex PCR. The data contain under 150,000 clones, 9.4% of them singletons. Sequenced material: PBMCs. The receptors originated from a male donor in good health and CMV-seronegative.

This clone turned up a few times. The rearrangement links TRBV4-1 to TRBJ1-5; no definite D call. The V and J ends lost 6 bases and 2 bases respectively, with 20 bases between them. This CDR3 is 17 amino acids long. Germline CDR1 MGHRA, CDR2 YSYEKL. CDR3 sequence reads: CASSPDQEEFGNQPQHF. In DNA, the CDR3 is TGCGCCAGCAGTCCGGACCAGGAGGAATTCGGCAATCAGCCCCAGCATTTT.

The chain uses TRBV28 and TRBJ2-2; D gene uncertain. This CDR3 is built from 13 residues. Germline loops: CDR1 MDHEN, CDR2 SYDVKM. V lost 3 bases, J lost 4 bases, and 6 bases lay in between. CDR3 sequence reads: CASSFPSTGELFF. The CDR3 DNA reads TGTGCCAGCAGTTTCCCGAGCACCGGGGAGCTGTTTTTT.

This clone has just a few counts. This chain uses TRBV7-9 with TRBJ2-3, with D tentatively TRBD1 (6 bases). Per the germline V gene, CDR1 is SEHNR and CDR2 is FQNEAQ (reference sequence). V was shortened by 1 base and J by 4 bases, with 6 bases between the two germline ends. The CDR3 is 13 amino acids. The CDR3 nucleotides are TGTGCCAGCAGCTTAGAGGGGGCAGATACGCAGTATTTT. Translating gives CASSLEGADTQYF.

The rearrangement joins TRBV6-1 to TRBJ1-1; D call uncertain. Trimming left V 6 bases short and J 2 bases short, with 4 bases between. Germline values: CDR1 MNHNS, CDR2 SASEGT. The CDR3 contains 11 residues. CDR3 region: CASRLNTEAFF. The CDR3 DNA sequence: TGTGCCAGCAGACTAAACACTGAAGCTTTCTTT.

The V call is TRBV5-6, the J call TRBJ2-3, with D tentatively TRBD1 (6 bases). Between the trimmed V and J ends, which lost 0 bases and 1 base, there was a span of 9 bases. The CDR3 runs 15 residues. From germline, CDR1 is SGHDT and CDR2 YYEEEE. As DNA, the CDR3 is TGTGCCAGCAGCTTGGGGGGGCTCGGCACAGATACGCAGTATTTT. It is translated as CASSLGGLGTDTQYF.

This clone has a handful of counts. The chain carries TRBV2 and TRBJ2-2, with TRBD1 as a possible D gene (6 bases). CDR3 length equals 18 residues. Germline V lookup: CDR1 SNHLY, CDR2 FYNNEI. Trimming pared 3 bases from V and 1 base from J, leaving 18 bases between. The DNA for the CDR3 is TGTGCCAGCAGTGAGAGAGGGAGCAGGGGTCAGAACACCGGGGAGCTGTTTTTT. Translating it yields CASSERGSRGQNTGELFF. Looking up the rest from reference TRBV2 and TRBJ2-2 gives the full variable domain: EPEVTQTPSHQVTQMGQEVILRCVPISNHLYFYWYRQILGQKVEFLVSFYNNEISEKSEIFDDQFSVERPDGSNFTLKIRSTKLEDSAMYFCASSERGSRGQNTGELFFGEGSRLTVL.

The V gene is TRBV27, the J gene TRBJ1-2; D might be TRBD1 (6 bases). This CDR3 region has 15 residues. The V end lost 5 bases, the J end lost 4 bases, and 17 bases lay between the germline ends. Germline loops: CDR1 MNHEY, CDR2 SMNVEV (reference sequence). CDR3 residues: CASSPQTGLIYGYTF. For the CDR3, the DNA is TGTGCCAGCAGTCCCCAGACAGGCCTGATCTATGGCTACACCTTC.

This clone was detected a few times. This chain links TRBV6-1 with TRBJ2-1, with D perhaps matching TRBD2 (6 bases). The ends were cut back, 2 bases at V and 6 bases at J, with 11 bases in the middle. CDR1 is MNHNS and CDR2 is SASEGT in the germline V gene. The CDR3 consists of 14 residues. CDR3 sequence (DNA): TGTGCCAGCAGTGAATGGGAGGAAAGCAATGAGCAGTTCTTC. This gives the protein CASSEWEESNEQFF.

J is TRBJ1-1 and V is TRBV7-2; D is unresolved. Germline CDR1 and CDR2: SGHTA and FQGNSA. Trimming took 4 bases from V and 5 from J, leaving 8 bases between them. The CDR3 extends over 12 amino acids. CDR3 loop: CASSWGGTEAFF. In DNA form, the CDR3 reads TGTGCCAGCAGCTGGGGAGGGACTGAAGCTTTCTTT.

The genes are TRBV6-5 and TRBJ1-5; D may be TRBD1 (5 bases). The CDR3 runs 16 residues. Per the germline V gene, CDR1 is MNHEY and CDR2 is SVGAGI. V was clipped by 0 bases and J by 6 bases, with 15 bases between them. The CDR3 protein is CASSYSRWGLGQPQHF. CDR3 coding DNA: TGTGCCAGCAGTTACTCAAGGTGGGGCTTGGGTCAGCCCCAGCATTTT.

The chain combines TRBV28 with TRBJ1-1, with a possible D match to TRBD1 (6 bases). Germline V lookup: CDR1 MDHEN, CDR2 SYDVKM. The CDR3 is 14 amino acids. Trimming removed 5 bases at V and 5 bases at J, with 15 bases between. The CDR3 region is CASSKGGARTEAFF. CDR3 sequence (DNA): TGTGCCAGCAGTAAAGGGGGGGCTAGGACTGAAGCTTTCTTT.

In DNA form, the CDR3 reads TGTGCCAGCATGGGGGCGATGGGCTACGAGCAGTACTTC. This gives the protein CASMGAMGYEQYF. The chain employs TRBV6-1 and TRBJ2-5; TRBD1 is a possible D gene (6 bases). The end of the DNA aligns better with TRBJ2-7, so the J call may be wrong. The CDR3 extends over 13 amino acids. From germline, CDR1 is MNHNS and CDR2 SASEGT.

In this sample, this clone turned up a few times. This rearrangement joins TRBV6-1 to TRBJ1-3, with TRBD1 matching over 7 bases. V lost 7 bases to trimming and J lost 0 bases; unmatched junction nucleotides: 6. Germline CDR1 MNHNS, CDR2 SASEGT. The CDR3 is made up of 15 amino acids. The CDR3, as DNA: TGTGCCAGCAACATACAGGGGACCTCTGGAAACACCATATATTTT. Amino acids: CASNIQGTSGNTIYF.

The chain uses TRBV4-1 and TRBJ1-2, with a weak D call TRBD1 (5 bases). The V gene's germline CDR1 is MGHRA and CDR2 YSYEKL. The CDR3 has 16 residues. V was clipped by 0 bases and J by 0 bases, with 11 bases between them. The CDR3 loop reads CASSQDSTGPNYGYTF. Here the CDR3 DNA reads TGCGCCAGCAGCCAAGATTCCACAGGTCCTAACTATGGCTACACCTTC.

The table lists this clone with a few counts. The chain combines TRBV4-3 with TRBJ2-7, with TRBD1 identical over 7 bases. The CDR3 runs to 17 residues. V was clipped by 0 bases and J by 4 bases; unmatched bases: 12. Germline CDR1 and CDR2: LGHNA and YSLEER. The CDR3 DNA reads TGCGCCAGCAGCCAAGATAGAAGTGCGACAGGGTGGTACGAGCAGTACTTC. It codes for CASSQDRSATGWYEQYF.

This clone was seen only a few times. V and J are TRBV28 and TRBJ1-4; D possibly corresponds to TRBD1 (6 bases). Germline CDR1 reads MDHEN; CDR2 reads SYDVKM. The CDR3 loop spans 15 amino acids. The V end lost 6 bases, the J end lost 3 bases, and 14 bases lay between the germline ends. The CDR3 nucleotides are TGTGCCAGCAGGGGTGCAGGGGTGGCTAATGAAAAACTGTTTTTT. Protein: CASRGAGVANEKLFF.

This clone appeared a few times. The chain is built from TRBV30 and TRBJ2-1, with D perhaps matching TRBD1 (5 bases). V lost 4 bases and J lost 7, with 17 bases in between. Germline V CDR1 and CDR2: GTSNPN, SVGIG (reference sequence). CDR3 length: 14 amino acids. CDR3 amino acids: CAWKQSWGPNEQFF. CDR3 coding DNA: TGTGCCTGGAAACAGTCATGGGGCCCGAATGAGCAGTTCTTC.

This clone occurred a few times. The V gene is TRBV7-3, the J gene TRBJ2-2, with 8 bases that match TRBD2. V lost 4 bases and J lost 6; bases outside the gene matches: 7. Germline lookup yields CDR1 SGHTA and CDR2 FQGTGA. This CDR3 region has 15 residues. The CDR3 coding sequence is TGTGCCAGCAGCTCACGAGCGGGAGACCCCGGGGAGCTGTTTTTT. Protein: CASSSRAGDPGELFF. The full variable domain, its missing parts supplied by reference TRBV7-3 and TRBJ2-2, is GAGVSQTPSNKVTEKGKYVELRCDPISGHTALYWYRQSLGQGPEFLIYFQGTGAADDSGLPNDRFFAVRPEGSVSTLKIQRTERGDSAVYLCASSSRAGDPGELFFGEGSRLTVL.